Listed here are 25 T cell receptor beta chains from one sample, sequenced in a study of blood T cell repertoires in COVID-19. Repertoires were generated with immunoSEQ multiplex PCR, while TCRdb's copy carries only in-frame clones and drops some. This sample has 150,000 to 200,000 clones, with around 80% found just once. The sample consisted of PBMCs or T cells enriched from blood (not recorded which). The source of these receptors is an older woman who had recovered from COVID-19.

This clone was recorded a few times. The CDR3 sequence is CASSGGRPPYEQYF. The CDR3 DNA is TGTGCCAGTAGTGGCGGGAGGCCACCTTACGAGCAGTACTTC. J is TRBJ2-7 and V is TRBV19; 8 nucleotides line up with TRBD2. Germline V gives CDR1 LNHDA, CDR2 SQIVND (reference sequence). The V gene end was trimmed by 5 bases and the J gene end by 4 bases; junction bases not matched to a gene: 7. The CDR3 length is 14 residues.

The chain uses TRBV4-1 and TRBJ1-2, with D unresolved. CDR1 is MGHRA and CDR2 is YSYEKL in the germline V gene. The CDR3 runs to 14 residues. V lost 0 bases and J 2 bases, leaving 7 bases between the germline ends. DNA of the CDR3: TGCGCCAGCAGCCAAGACAACAGCAACTATGGCTACACCTTC. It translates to CASSQDNSNYGYTF.

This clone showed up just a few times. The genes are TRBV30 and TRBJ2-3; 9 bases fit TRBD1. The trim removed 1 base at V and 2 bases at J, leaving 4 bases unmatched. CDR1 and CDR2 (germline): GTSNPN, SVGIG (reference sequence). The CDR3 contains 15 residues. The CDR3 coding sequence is TGTGCCTGGAGTGCCGGGACAGGGTTCACAGATACGCAGTATTTT. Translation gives CAWSAGTGFTDTQYF.

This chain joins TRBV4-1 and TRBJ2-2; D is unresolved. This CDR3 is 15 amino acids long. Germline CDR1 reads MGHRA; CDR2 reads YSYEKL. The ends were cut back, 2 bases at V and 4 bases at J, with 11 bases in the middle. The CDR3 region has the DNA TGCGCCAGCAGCCAATTTGCGTCGAGCACCGGGGAGCTGTTTTTT. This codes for CASSQFASSTGELFF.

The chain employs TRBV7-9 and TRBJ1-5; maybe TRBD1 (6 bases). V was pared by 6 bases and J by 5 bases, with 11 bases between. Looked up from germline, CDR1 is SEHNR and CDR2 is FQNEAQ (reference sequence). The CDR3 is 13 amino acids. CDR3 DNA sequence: TGTGCCAGCAGGGAACAGGGACATCAGCCCCAGCATTTT. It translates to CASREQGHQPQHF.

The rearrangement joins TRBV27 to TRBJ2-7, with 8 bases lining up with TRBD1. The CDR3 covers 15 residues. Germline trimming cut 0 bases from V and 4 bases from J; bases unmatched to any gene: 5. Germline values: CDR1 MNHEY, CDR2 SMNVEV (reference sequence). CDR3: CASSLSTGEGYEQYF. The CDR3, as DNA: TGTGCCAGCAGTTTATCGACAGGGGAAGGGTACGAGCAGTACTTC.

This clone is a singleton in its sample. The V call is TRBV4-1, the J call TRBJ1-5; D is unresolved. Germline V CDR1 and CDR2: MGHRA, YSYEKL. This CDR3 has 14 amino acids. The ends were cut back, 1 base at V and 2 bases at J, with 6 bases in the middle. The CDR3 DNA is TGCGCCAGCAGCCAAGCCCTCGGCAATCAGCCCCAGCATTTT. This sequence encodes CASSQALGNQPQHF.

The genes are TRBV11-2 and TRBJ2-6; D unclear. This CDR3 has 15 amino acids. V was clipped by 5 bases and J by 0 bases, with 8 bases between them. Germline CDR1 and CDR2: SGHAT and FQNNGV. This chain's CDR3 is CASSLASSGANVLTF. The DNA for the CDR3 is TGTGCCAGCAGCCTGGCCAGCTCTGGGGCCAACGTCCTGACTTTC.

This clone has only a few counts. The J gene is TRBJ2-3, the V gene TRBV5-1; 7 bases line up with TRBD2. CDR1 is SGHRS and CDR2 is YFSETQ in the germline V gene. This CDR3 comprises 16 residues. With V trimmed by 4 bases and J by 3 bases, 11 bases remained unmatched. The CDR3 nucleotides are TGCGCCAGCAGCCACCGGACTAGTCGGGGAACAGATACGCAGTATTTT. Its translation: CASSHRTSRGTDTQYF.

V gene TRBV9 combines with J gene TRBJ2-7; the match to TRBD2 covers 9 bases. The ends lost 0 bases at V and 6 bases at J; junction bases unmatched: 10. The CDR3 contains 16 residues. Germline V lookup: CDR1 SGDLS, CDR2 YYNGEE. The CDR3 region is CASSVALAGGPGEQYF. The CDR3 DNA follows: TGTGCCAGCAGCGTAGCTTTGGCGGGGGGGCCGGGCGAGCAGTACTTC.

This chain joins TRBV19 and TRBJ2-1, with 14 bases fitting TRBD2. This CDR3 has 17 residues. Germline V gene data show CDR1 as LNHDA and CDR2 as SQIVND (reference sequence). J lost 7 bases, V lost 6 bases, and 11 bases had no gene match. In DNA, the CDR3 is TGTGCCAGTAGGCCAACAGATGGGACTAGCGGGGGTAATGAGCAGTTCTTC. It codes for CASRPTDGTSGGNEQFF.

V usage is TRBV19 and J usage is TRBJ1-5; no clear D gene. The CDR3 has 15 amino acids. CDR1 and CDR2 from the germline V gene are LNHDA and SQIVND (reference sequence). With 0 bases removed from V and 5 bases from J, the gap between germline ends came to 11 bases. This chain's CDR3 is CASSIDSGFDQPQHF. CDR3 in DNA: TGTGCCAGTAGTATAGACTCCGGGTTTGATCAGCCCCAGCATTTT.

DNA for the CDR3: TGTGCCAGTAATTCGTGGGCAGAAAATCAGCCCCAGCATTTT. It translates to CASNSWAENQPQHF. The chain recombines TRBV19 with TRBJ1-5; D gene unclear. CDR3 size: 14 residues. The germline gives CDR1 LNHDA, CDR2 SQIVND (reference sequence). Trimming removed 7 bases at V and 4 bases at J, with 14 bases between. The entire variable domain, with the rest obtained from reference TRBV19 and TRBJ1-5, is as follows: DGGITQSPKYLFRKEGQNVTLSCEQNLNHDAMYWYRQDPGQGLRLIYYSQIVNDFQKGDIAEGYSVSREKKESFPLTVTSAQKNPTAFYLCASNSWAENQPQHFGDGTRLSIL.

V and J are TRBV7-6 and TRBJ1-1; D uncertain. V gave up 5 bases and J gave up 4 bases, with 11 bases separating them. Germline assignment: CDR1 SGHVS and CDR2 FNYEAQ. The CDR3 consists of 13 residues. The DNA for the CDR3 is TGTGCCAGCAGCCCAAAGGAGGGCACTGAAGCTTTCTTT. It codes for CASSPKEGTEAFF.

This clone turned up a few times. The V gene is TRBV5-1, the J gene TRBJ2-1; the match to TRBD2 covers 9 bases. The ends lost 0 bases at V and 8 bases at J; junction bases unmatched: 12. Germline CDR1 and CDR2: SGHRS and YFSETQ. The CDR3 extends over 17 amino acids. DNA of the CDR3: TGCGCCAGCAGCTTGGTCTTGAGGCGGGGGGGCGCGGATGAGCAGTTCTTC. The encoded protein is CASSLVLRRGGADEQFF.

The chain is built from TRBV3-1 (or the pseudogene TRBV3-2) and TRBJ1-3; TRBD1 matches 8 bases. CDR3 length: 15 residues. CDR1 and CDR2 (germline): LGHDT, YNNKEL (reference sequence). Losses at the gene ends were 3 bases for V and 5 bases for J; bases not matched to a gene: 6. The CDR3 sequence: CASSHTRQGRNTIYF. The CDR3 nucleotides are TGTGCCAGCAGCCATACCCGACAGGGGCGAAACACCATATATTTT.

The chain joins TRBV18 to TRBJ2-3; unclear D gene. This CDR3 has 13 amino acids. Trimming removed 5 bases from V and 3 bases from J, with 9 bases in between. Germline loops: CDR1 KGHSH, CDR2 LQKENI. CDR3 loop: CASSAVWTDTQYF. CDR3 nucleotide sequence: TGTGCCAGCTCAGCGGTTTGGACAGATACGCAGTATTTT.

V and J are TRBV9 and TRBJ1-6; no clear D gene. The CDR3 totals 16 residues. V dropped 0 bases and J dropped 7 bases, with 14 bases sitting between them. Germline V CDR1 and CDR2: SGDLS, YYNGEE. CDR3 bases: TGTGCCAGCAGCGTAGATCCAGGAACGAGCAATTCACCCCTCCACTTT. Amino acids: CASSVDPGTSNSPLHF.

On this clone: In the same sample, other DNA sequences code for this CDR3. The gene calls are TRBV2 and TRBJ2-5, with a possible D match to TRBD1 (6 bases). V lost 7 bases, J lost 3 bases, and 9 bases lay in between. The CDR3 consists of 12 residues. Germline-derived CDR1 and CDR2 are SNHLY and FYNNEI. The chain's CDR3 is CASNSGEETQYF. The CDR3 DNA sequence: TGTGCCAGCAATTCAGGGGAAGAGACCCAGTACTTC.

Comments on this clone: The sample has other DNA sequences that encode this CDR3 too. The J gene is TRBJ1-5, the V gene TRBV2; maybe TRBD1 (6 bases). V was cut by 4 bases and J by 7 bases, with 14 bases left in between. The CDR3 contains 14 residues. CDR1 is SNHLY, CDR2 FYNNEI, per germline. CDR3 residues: CASSGTDRSQPQHF. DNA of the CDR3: TGTGCCAGCAGTGGGACAGATCGATCCCAGCCCCAGCATTTT.

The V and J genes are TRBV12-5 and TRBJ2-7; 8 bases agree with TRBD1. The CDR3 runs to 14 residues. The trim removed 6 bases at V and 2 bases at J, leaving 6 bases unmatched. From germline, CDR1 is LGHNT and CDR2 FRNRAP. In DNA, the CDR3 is TGTGCTAGTGGCATCGGGACAGGACCCTACGAGCAGTACTTC. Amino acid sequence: CASGIGTGPYEQYF. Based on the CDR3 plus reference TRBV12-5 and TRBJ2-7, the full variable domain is DARVTQTPRHKVTEMGQEVTMRCQPILGHNTVFWYRQTMMQGLELLAYFRNRAPLDDSGMPKDRFSAEMPDATLATLKIQPSEPRDSAVYFCASGIGTGPYEQYFGPGTRLTVT.

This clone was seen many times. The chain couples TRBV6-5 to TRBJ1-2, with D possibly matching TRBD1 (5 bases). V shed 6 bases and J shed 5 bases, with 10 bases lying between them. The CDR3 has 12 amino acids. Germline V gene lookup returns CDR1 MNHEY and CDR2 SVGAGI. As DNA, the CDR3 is TGTGCCAGCAGAGACAGCGCTTATGGCTACACCTTC. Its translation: CASRDSAYGYTF.

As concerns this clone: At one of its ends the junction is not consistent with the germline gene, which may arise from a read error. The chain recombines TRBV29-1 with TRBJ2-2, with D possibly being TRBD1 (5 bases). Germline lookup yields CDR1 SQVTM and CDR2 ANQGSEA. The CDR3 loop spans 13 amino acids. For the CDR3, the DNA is TGCAGCGCTGAAGACAGTTTGGCCGGGGAGCTGTTTTTT. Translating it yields CSAEDSLAGELFF.

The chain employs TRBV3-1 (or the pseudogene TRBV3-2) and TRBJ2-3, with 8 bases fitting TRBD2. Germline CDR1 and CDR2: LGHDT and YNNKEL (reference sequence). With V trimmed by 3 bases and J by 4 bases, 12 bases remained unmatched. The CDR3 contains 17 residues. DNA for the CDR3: TGTGCCAGCAGCCAGACCTCGGGCGGGGGGTTTGCAGATACGCAGTATTTT. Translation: CASSQTSGGGFADTQYF.

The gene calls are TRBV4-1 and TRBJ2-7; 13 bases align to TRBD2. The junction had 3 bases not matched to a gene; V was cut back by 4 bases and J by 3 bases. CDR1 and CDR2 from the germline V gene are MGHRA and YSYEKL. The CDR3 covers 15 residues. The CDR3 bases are TGCGCCAGCAGCCTAAGACTAGCGGGGGGCTACGAGCAGTACTTC. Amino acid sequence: CASSLRLAGGYEQYF.